These 28 T cell receptor beta chains were sequenced from one sample in a study of T-cell reconstitution after alpha-beta-depleted transplantation in children listed by TCRdb under 2016. Library preparation employed PCR. Instrument on record: Illumina HiSeq 2500. To normalize quantification of the TCRbeta repertoire, the TCR libraries were built with molecular barcoding that relied on unique molecular identifiers. In TCRdb, the public reads were trimmed at Q25 with fastp and aligned with MiXCR, with productive beta chains retained. Rows matching on CDR3 protein sequence are summarized as one entry with the most common DNA and genes. The table for this sample lists about 980,000 distinct CDR3 sequences; about 29% of them were counted only once. Jointly, the top ten make up approximately 30% of the sample. This sample's treatment or condition label indicates: allogeneic hematopoietic cell transplantation with graft depleted of TCRalphabeta T cells and CD19 B cells.

Sequences were derived from PBMCs, mostly from graft donor cells, sampled 360 days after TCRalphabeta/CD19-depleted stem cell transplant. These receptors were obtained from a boy in the first two years of life who had a stem cell transplant for SCID, so the T cells may come from the graft donor.

In this sample, this clonotype turned up a few times. The chain links TRBV4-2 to TRBJ2-2; D remains unclear. Germline V gene data show CDR1 as LGHNA and CDR2 as YNFKEQ. Trimming removed 5 bases from V and 7 bases from J, with 8 bases in between. This CDR3 spans 12 amino acids. DNA of the CDR3: TGTGCCAGCAGCGTCTCAAGCGGGGAGCTGTTTTTT. Its translation: CASSVSSGELFF.

The chain couples TRBV11-2 to TRBJ2-7; D tentatively fits TRBD1 or TRBD2 (5 bases each). V was trimmed by 5 bases and J by 4 bases, leaving 15 bases between them. This CDR3 comprises 14 residues. Germline V gene lookup returns CDR1 SGHAT and CDR2 FQNNGV. The CDR3 nucleotides read TGTGCCAGCAGCCCAGTGGGGGTGACGTACGAGCAGTACTTC. Encoded protein: CASSPVGVTYEQYF.

V is TRBV7-8 and J is TRBJ2-4; TRBD2 aligns across 7 bases. V trimming: 5 bases; J trimming: 0 bases; junction bases outside the gene matches: 10. Germline lookup yields CDR1 SGHVS and CDR2 FQNEAQ. The CDR3 contains 17 residues. CDR3 protein: CASSPWGGKLAKNIQYF. The CDR3 DNA sequence: TGTGCCAGCAGCCCGTGGGGAGGGAAATTAGCCAAAAACATTCAGTACTTC. Together with reference TRBV7-8 and TRBJ2-4, the CDR3 gives the full variable domain: GAGVSQSPRYKVAKRGQDVALRCDPISGHVSLFWYQQALGQGPEFLTYFQNEAQLDKSGLPSDRFFAERPEGSVSTLKIQRTQQEDSAVYLCASSPWGGKLAKNIQYFGAGTRLSVL.

The J gene is TRBJ1-1, the V gene TRBV29-1; D is uncertain. CDR3 length: 12 amino acids. Germline V gene sequence: CDR1 SQVTM, CDR2 ANQGSEA. V dropped 4 bases and J dropped 5 bases, with 11 bases sitting between them. In DNA, the CDR3 is TGCAGCGTTGTGGGCAGTTCGACTGAAGCTTTCTTT. It encodes CSVVGSSTEAFF.

The genes are TRBV4-1 and TRBJ1-1; D is uncertain. V lost 1 base, J lost 0 bases, and 6 bases lay in between. From germline, CDR1 is MGHRA and CDR2 YSYEKL. This CDR3 has 14 residues. CDR3 region: CASSQAFLNTEAFF. The DNA of the CDR3 is TGCGCCAGCAGCCAAGCCTTCTTGAACACTGAAGCTTTCTTT.

This clonotype has at least ten counts. The chain carries TRBV7-9 and TRBJ1-1, with TRBD1 matching over 7 bases. V trimming: 6 bases; J trimming: 4 bases; junction bases outside the gene matches: 2. Germline V CDR1 and CDR2: SEHNR, FQNEAQ (reference sequence). There are 12 residues in the CDR3. This CDR3 is CASSSGGTEAFF. CDR3 DNA sequence: TGTGCCAGCAGTTCAGGGGGCACTGAAGCTTTCTTT.

The rearrangement links TRBV5-1 to TRBJ1-4; TRBD1 aligns across 7 bases. Germline values: CDR1 SGHRS, CDR2 YFSETQ. The CDR3 loop spans 16 amino acids. V was pared by 4 bases and J by 4 bases, with 10 bases of the junction left unmatched. The CDR3 coding sequence is TGCGCCAGCAGCAGAGACGAGGGGGCTGATAATGAAAAACTGTTTTTT. Its translation: CASSRDEGADNEKLFF.

J is TRBJ2-5 and V is TRBV13; D not resolved. V shed 5 bases and J shed 5 bases, with 15 bases lying between them. The CDR3 covers 14 residues. Germline lookup yields CDR1 PRHDT and CDR2 FYEKMQ (reference sequence). This CDR3 is CASSRTPDGETQYF. The CDR3 nucleotides are TGTGCCAGCAGCCGGACCCCCGATGGGGAGACCCAGTACTTC.

The DNA for the CDR3 is TGTGCCAGCAGCCGCCGGGGGGGTCTCATAATGAACACTGAAGCTTTCTTT. Protein sequence: CASSRRGGLIMNTEAFF. V and J are TRBV11-1 and TRBJ1-1, with a weak D call TRBD1 (5 bases). CDR3 length: 17 residues. Trimming removed 5 bases at V and 0 bases at J, with 19 bases between. Germline lookup yields CDR1 SGHAT and CDR2 FQDESV (reference sequence).

The V gene is TRBV20-1, the J gene TRBJ2-6; D remains unclear. Trimming left V 4 bases short and J 0 bases short, with 4 bases between. The V gene's germline CDR1 is DFQATT and CDR2 SNEGSKA (reference sequence). The CDR3 extends over 13 amino acids. CDR3 sequence (DNA): TGCAGTGCTACGAGCTCTGGGGCCAACGTCCTGACTTTC. Protein sequence: CSATSSGANVLTF.

This clonotype was counted a few times. This chain joins TRBV5-5 and TRBJ1-2; the match to TRBD1 covers 9 bases. Trimming took 4 bases from V and 2 from J; bases not matched to a gene: 3. Germline V lookup: CDR1 SGHKS, CDR2 YYEKEE (reference sequence). CDR3 length: 14 amino acids. The CDR3 sequence: CASSRDRVNYGYTF. CDR3 bases: TGTGCCAGCAGCCGGGACAGGGTCAACTATGGCTACACCTTC.

This clonotype was observed a few times. The chain uses TRBV12-3 or TRBV12-4 and TRBJ2-5; 7 bases align to TRBD1. V was clipped by 6 bases and J by 4 bases; unmatched bases: 5. The CDR3 is 13 residues long. The CDR3, as DNA: TGTGCCAGCAGGATGACAGGGAGAGAGACCCAGTACTTC. As protein: CASRMTGRETQYF.

This clonotype showed up just a few times. The chain combines TRBV10-3 with TRBJ2-1, with TRBD2 as a possible D gene (6 bases). Germline assignment: CDR1 ENHRY and CDR2 SYGVKD. This CDR3 is built from 15 residues. The V end was cut by 3 bases, the J end by 8 bases, with 17 bases between. The DNA for the CDR3 is TGTGCCATCAGTGAATATTGGAGGTGGGGGGATGAGCAGTTCTTC. This sequence encodes CAISEYWRWGDEQFF.

This clonotype was counted between two and nine times. This chain links TRBV5-1 with TRBJ2-1, with TRBD2 identical over 8 bases. Germline CDR1 and CDR2: SGHRS and YFSETQ. There are 14 residues in the CDR3. Trimming cost V 1 base and J 7 bases; bases outside gene matches: 4. CDR3 in amino acids: CASSLTSGPNEQFF. Here the CDR3 DNA reads TGCGCCAGCAGCTTGACTAGCGGACCTAATGAGCAGTTCTTC. The full variable domain, completed using reference TRBV5-1 and TRBJ2-1, is KAGVTQTPRYLIKTRGQQVTLSCSPISGHRSVSWYQQTPGQGLQFLFEYFSETQRNKGNFPGRFSGRQFSNSRSEMNVSTLELGDSALYLCASSLTSGPNEQFFGPGTRLTVL.

This clonotype occurred a few times. The chain carries TRBV2 and TRBJ2-3, with a weak D call TRBD2 (6 bases). Per the germline V gene, CDR1 is SNHLY and CDR2 is FYNNEI. V lost 6 bases to trimming and J lost 2 bases, with 12 bases between them. The CDR3 runs to 14 residues. This chain's CDR3 is CASSARGATDTQYF. DNA for the CDR3: TGTGCCAGCAGCGCTCGCGGGGCCACAGATACGCAGTATTTT.

This clonotype was found a few times. V is TRBV20-1 and J is TRBJ2-7; possible D gene TRBD1, 6 bases. V lost 3 bases and J 0 bases, leaving 12 bases between the germline ends. The CDR3 contains 14 residues. Looked up from germline, CDR1 is DFQATT and CDR2 is SNEGSKA (reference sequence). The CDR3 loop reads CSARTTGYSYEQYF. For the CDR3, the DNA is TGCAGTGCTAGGACCACAGGGTACTCCTACGAGCAGTACTTC.

The chain links TRBV27 to TRBJ2-7; a possible D gene is TRBD2 (5 bases). This CDR3 is built from 15 residues. In germline, CDR1 is MNHEY, CDR2 SMNVEV (reference sequence). With 6 bases removed from V and 0 bases from J, the gap between germline ends came to 15 bases. Written as DNA, the CDR3 is TGTGCCAGCAGCCGAGGGCCAACCACCTCCTACGAGCAGTACTTC. This codes for CASSRGPTTSYEQYF.

The V gene is TRBV29-1, the J gene TRBJ2-2; 7 bases align to TRBD1. V trimming: 3 bases; J trimming: 0 bases; junction bases outside the gene matches: 4. The length of the CDR3 is 15 residues. CDR1 and CDR2 (germline): SQVTM, ANQGSEA. The CDR3 DNA sequence: TGCAGCGTTGAGTGGGACAGATCGAACACCGGGGAGCTGTTTTTT. This sequence encodes CSVEWDRSNTGELFF.

Concerning this clonotype itself: One junction end disagrees with the germline gene, perhaps due to a read error. V usage is TRBV20-1 and J usage is TRBJ2-7; the D gene is possibly TRBD2 (7 bases). The CDR3 is made up of 15 amino acids. Germline values: CDR1 DFQATT, CDR2 SNEGSKA (reference sequence). The CDR3 DNA sequence: TGCTGTGCTTCAAACTCGGGGGGCCGAGGGTACGAGCAGTACTTC. Residues: CCASNSGGRGYEQYF.

This sequence joins TRBV5-1 and TRBJ2-1; tentatively, D is TRBD1 (5 bases). The CDR3 runs to 15 residues. The V and J ends lost 0 bases and 7 bases respectively, with 14 bases between them. The germline V gene has CDR1 SGHRS and CDR2 YFSETQ. The CDR3 DNA is TGCGCCAGCAGCTTGGGTTCAGGGAAAGGGAATGAGCAGTTCTTC. Its protein is CASSLGSGKGNEQFF.

V is TRBV13 and J is TRBJ1-2; 8 positions agree with TRBD1. Germline-derived CDR1 and CDR2 are PRHDT and FYEKMQ (reference sequence). The CDR3 extends over 14 amino acids. With V trimmed by 6 bases and J by 4 bases, 7 bases remained unmatched. In DNA form, the CDR3 reads TGTGCCAGCAGGATACAGGGGGGACCCTATGGCTACACCTTC. Translation gives CASRIQGGPYGYTF.

The gene calls are TRBV27 and TRBJ2-7; no firm D call. The germline CDR1 and CDR2 sequences are MNHEY and SMNVEV (reference sequence). The V and J ends lost 5 bases and 5 bases respectively, with 16 bases between them. The CDR3 covers 14 residues. The CDR3: CASSQASLGDEQYF. The CDR3 DNA reads as TGTGCCAGCAGTCAGGCTTCGCTTGGGGACGAGCAGTACTTC.

V and J are TRBV5-1 and TRBJ2-7; D is possibly TRBD1 or TRBD2 (5 bases each). CDR1 SGHRS and CDR2 YFSETQ come from the germline V gene. The CDR3 is 13 residues long. V lost 7 bases to trimming and J lost 5 bases, with 16 bases between them. The CDR3 DNA sequence: TGCGCCAGCCGTCTAACCGGGACCCACGAGCAGTACTTC. It specifies CASRLTGTHEQYF. Drawing the rest from reference TRBV5-1 and TRBJ2-7, the complete variable domain is KAGVTQTPRYLIKTRGQQVTLSCSPISGHRSVSWYQQTPGQGLQFLFEYFSETQRNKGNFPGRFSGRQFSNSRSEMNVSTLELGDSALYLCASRLTGTHEQYFGPGTRLTVT.

This clonotype occurred a few times. No DNA is shown, since the ends of the CDR3 on it are uncertain; the CDR3 is the one TCRdb lists. The chain employs TRBV12-3 or TRBV12-4 and TRBJ2-5; TRBD1 was called by the table and not checked on the DNA. The CDR3 length equals 14 residues, ends included. The CDR3 loop is CASSSSDIWETQYF.

This clonotype was found a few times. The V call is TRBV6-1, the J call TRBJ2-7, with 8 nucleotides matching TRBD1. CDR3 length: 13 residues. Germline CDR1 and CDR2: MNHNS and SASEGT. V gave up 5 bases and J gave up 6 bases; unmatched junction bases: 6. The chain's CDR3 is CASSRSTGGEQYF. The CDR3 DNA is TGTGCCAGCAGTAGATCCACAGGGGGCGAGCAGTACTTC.

In DNA form, the CDR3 reads TGTGCCATCAGTGACCCTAGCGGGGGAGGAGAGACCCAGTACTTC. It is translated as CAISDPSGGGETQYF. The gene calls are TRBV10-3 and TRBJ2-5; TRBD2 aligns across 10 bases. Germline V lookup: CDR1 ENHRY, CDR2 SYGVKD. The CDR3 runs to 15 residues. Trimming removed 3 bases from V and 4 bases from J; junction bases left unmatched: 5.

This clonotype appeared a few times. This sequence joins TRBV27 and TRBJ2-7; no firm D call. The V and J ends lost 6 bases and 1 base respectively, with 10 bases between them. This CDR3 is 13 amino acids long. CDR1 and CDR2 (germline): MNHEY, SMNVEV (reference sequence). In DNA, the CDR3 is TGTGCCAGCAGAAAGAGAGGTTCCTACGAGCAGTACTTC. Its protein product is CASRKRGSYEQYF.

This clonotype was detected only a few times. This chain links TRBV25-1 with TRBJ1-2; D gene unclear. V lost 6 bases and J lost 8, with 13 bases in between. CDR3 length equals 12 residues. Germline CDR1 MGHDK, CDR2 SYGVNS. The CDR3: CASSDWEGGYTF. Here the CDR3 DNA reads TGTGCCAGCAGCGATTGGGAGGGAGGCTACACCTTC.